Sequencing of this T cell receptor beta chain was carried out in a study of shared clonotypes between healthy human individuals. Deep level was the assay's run setting. TCRdb's table, derived via immunoSEQ multiplex PCR, lists solely in-frame clones and lacks some. The table has under 850,000 clones, almost 95% seen once. The naive CD8 fraction comprised CD45RO-negative cells positively selected for CCR7 and excluded terminally differentiated effector memory CD45RA+ cells. Study donors comprised healthy, HIV-negative adults devoid of recent acute infection or vaccination. The specimen sequenced was naive CD8+ T cells sorted from blood. The source is a man under 40 in good health.

The CDR3 loop is CASSLTSTGMGTEAFF. CDR3 nucleotide sequence: TGTGCCAGCAGCTTAACGAGCACGGGTATGGGCACTGAAGCTTTCTTT. The rearrangement uses TRBV7-3 and TRBJ1-1; D remains ambiguous. Germline V gives CDR1 SGHTA, CDR2 FQGTGA. The CDR3 has 16 residues. Between the trimmed V and J ends, which lost 0 bases and 4 bases, there was a span of 15 bases.